Listed here are 4 T cell receptor beta chains from one sample, sequenced in a study of blood T cell repertoires in COVID-19 (dated by TCRdb to the early 2020s). The library was generated by the immunoSEQ multiplex PCR assay. TCRdb holds this immuneACCESS table with in-frame rearrangements only. Some clones are missing; in checked studies, unresolved V genes explain under half, and the rest has no known cause. Present in this sample are about 210,000 clones, about 81% of which were seen just once. The leading ten clones occupy around 9% of the sample. Sequencing was done on a sample of PBMCs or T cells enriched from blood (not recorded which). Receptors originate from a man aged 40-55 years who had recovered from COVID-19.

The V call is TRBV19, the J call TRBJ1-2, with 7 nucleotides matching TRBD1. CDR3 length: 14 amino acids. V was clipped by 5 bases and J by 4 bases; unmatched bases: 7. Per germline, CDR1 LNHDA and CDR2 SQIVND (reference sequence). CDR3 in DNA: TGTGCCAGTAGTTGGCGGGACAGTCGCTATGGCTACACCTTC. It is translated as CASSWRDSRYGYTF.

J is TRBJ1-2 and V is TRBV6-5; 8 positions agree with TRBD1. The CDR3 is made up of 14 amino acids. Per the germline V gene, CDR1 is MNHEY and CDR2 is SVGAGI. V was pared by 5 bases and J by 4 bases, with 6 bases of the junction left unmatched. The CDR3 nucleotides are TGTGCCAGCAGTCCCCCGGGACAGGCCTATGGCTACACCTTC. Amino acid sequence: CASSPPGQAYGYTF.

The V and J genes are TRBV10-1 and TRBJ1-2; unclear D gene. This CDR3 comprises 14 residues. Germline V gene lookup returns CDR1 WNHNN and CDR2 SYGVQD (reference sequence). Trimming took off 3 bases at V and 7 bases at J, with 15 bases between the two ends. CDR3 nucleotide sequence: TGCGCCAGCAGTGAAGGACCCAGCGGGTCTGGCTACACCTTC. Protein sequence: CASSEGPSGSGYTF.

This clone has only one observation. The DNA of the CDR3 is TGCGCCAGCAGCCGAGGGACTAGCGAAATTTCTATAGCCAAAAACATTCAGTACTTC. Its protein product is CASSRGTSEISIAKNIQYF. V and J are TRBV5-1 and TRBJ2-4; 10 bases line up with TRBD2. V lost 4 bases, J lost 0 bases, and 13 bases stayed unmatched. Germline loops: CDR1 SGHRS, CDR2 YFSETQ. CDR3 length equals 19 residues.